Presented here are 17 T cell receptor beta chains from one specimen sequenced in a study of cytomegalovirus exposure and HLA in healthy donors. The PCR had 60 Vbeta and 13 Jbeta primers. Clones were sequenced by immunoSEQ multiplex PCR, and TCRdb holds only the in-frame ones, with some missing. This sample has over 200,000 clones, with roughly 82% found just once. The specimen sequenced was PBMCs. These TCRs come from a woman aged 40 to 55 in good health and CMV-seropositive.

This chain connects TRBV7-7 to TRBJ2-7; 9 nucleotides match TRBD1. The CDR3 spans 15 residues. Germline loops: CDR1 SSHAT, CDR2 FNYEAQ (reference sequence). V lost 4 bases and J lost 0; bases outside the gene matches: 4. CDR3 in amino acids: CASSSGQGYSYEQYF. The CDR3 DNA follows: TGTGCCAGCAGCTCGGGACAGGGTTACTCCTACGAGCAGTACTTC.

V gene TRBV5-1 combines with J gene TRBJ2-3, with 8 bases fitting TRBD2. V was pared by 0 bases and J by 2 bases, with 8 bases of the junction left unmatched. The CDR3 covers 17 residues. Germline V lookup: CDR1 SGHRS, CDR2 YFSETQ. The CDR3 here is CASSLAGAGGVTDTQYF. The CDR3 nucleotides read TGCGCCAGCAGCTTGGCCGGTGCGGGGGGTGTCACAGATACGCAGTATTTT.

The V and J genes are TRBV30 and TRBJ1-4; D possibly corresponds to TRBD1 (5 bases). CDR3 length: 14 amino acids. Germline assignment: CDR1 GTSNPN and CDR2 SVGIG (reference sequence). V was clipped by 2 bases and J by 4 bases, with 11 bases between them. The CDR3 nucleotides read TGTGCCTGGAGTAAGGGGATGGATAATGAAAAACTGTTTTTT. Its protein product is CAWSKGMDNEKLFF.

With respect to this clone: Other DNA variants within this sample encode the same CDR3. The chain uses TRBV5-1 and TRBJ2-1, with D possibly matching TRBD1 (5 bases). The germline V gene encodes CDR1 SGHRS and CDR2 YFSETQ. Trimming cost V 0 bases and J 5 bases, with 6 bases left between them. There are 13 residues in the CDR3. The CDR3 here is CASSLVRDNEQFF. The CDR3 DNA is TGCGCCAGCAGCTTGGTCAGGGACAATGAGCAGTTCTTC.

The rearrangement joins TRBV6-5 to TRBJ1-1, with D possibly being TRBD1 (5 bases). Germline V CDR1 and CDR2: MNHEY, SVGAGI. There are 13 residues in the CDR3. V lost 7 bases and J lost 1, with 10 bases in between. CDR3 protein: CASNGATNTEAFF. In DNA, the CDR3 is TGTGCCAGCAATGGGGCTACGAACACTGAAGCTTTCTTT.

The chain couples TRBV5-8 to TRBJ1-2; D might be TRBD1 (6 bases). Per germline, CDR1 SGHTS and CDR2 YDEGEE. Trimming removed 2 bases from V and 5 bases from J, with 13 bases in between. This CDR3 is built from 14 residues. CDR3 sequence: CASSLQGINYGYTF. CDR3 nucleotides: TGTGCCAGCAGCTTACAGGGTATCAATTATGGCTACACCTTC.

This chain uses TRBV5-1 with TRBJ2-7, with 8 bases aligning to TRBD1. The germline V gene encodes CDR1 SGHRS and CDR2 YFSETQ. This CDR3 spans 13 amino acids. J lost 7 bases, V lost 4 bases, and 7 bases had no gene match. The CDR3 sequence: CASSGGQGGEQYF. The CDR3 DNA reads TGCGCCAGCAGCGGCGGACAGGGTGGTGAGCAGTACTTC. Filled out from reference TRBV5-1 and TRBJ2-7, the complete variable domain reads KAGVTQTPRYLIKTRGQQVTLSCSPISGHRSVSWYQQTPGQGLQFLFEYFSETQRNKGNFPGRFSGRQFSNSRSEMNVSTLELGDSALYLCASSGGQGGEQYFGPGTRLTVT.

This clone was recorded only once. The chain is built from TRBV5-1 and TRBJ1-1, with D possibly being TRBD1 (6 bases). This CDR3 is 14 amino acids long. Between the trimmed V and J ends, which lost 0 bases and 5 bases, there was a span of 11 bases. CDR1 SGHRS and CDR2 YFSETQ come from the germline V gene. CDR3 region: CASSLVGGKTEAFF. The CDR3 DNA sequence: TGCGCCAGCAGCTTGGTAGGGGGAAAAACTGAAGCTTTCTTT.

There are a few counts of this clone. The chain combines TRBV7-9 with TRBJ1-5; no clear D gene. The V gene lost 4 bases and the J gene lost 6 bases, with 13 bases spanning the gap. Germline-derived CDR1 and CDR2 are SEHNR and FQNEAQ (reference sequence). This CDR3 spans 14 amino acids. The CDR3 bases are TGTGCCAGCAGCTCAAGCGGGGTCGGTCAGCCCCAGCATTTT. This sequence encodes CASSSSGVGQPQHF.

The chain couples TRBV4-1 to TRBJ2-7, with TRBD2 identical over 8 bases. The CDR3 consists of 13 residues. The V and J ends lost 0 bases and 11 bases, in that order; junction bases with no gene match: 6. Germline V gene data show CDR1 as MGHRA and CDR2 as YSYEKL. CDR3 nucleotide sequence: TGCGCCAGCAGCCAAGACGGGGGGGCAAGAAAGTACTTC. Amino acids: CASSQDGGARKYF.

The CDR3 DNA sequence: TGTGCCAGCAGTGGTAGGGAGGTCCCCAATGAGCAGTTCTTC. Its protein product is CASSGREVPNEQFF. The chain is built from TRBV2 and TRBJ2-1; tentative D call: TRBD2 (6 bases). The CDR3 extends over 14 amino acids. The germline V gene encodes CDR1 SNHLY and CDR2 FYNNEI. Trimming shortened V by 4 bases and J by 6 bases, and 13 bases separated the two germline ends.

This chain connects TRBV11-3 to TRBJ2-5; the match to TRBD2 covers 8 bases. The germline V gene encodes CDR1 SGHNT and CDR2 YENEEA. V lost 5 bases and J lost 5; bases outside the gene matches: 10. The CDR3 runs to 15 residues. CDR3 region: CASSPGREELETQYF. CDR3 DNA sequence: TGTGCCAGCAGCCCCGGGCGGGAGGAGTTGGAGACCCAGTACTTC.

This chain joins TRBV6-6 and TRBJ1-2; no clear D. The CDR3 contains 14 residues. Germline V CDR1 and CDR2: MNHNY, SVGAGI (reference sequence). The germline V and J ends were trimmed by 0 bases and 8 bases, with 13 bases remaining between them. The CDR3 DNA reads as TGTGCCAGCAGTTACTCGGGCTCCGTTGAGGGCTACACCTTC. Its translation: CASSYSGSVEGYTF.

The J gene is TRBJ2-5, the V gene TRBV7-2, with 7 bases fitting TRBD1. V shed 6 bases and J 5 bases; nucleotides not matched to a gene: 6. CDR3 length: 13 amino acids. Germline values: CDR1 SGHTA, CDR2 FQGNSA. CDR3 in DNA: TGTGCCAGCAGGAAGACAGGGTTGGAGACCCAGTACTTC. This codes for CASRKTGLETQYF. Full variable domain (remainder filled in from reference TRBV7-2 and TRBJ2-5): GAGVSQSPSNKVTEKGKDVELRCDPISGHTALYWYRQSLGQGLEFLIYFQGNSAPDKSGLPSDRFSAERTGGSVSTLTIQRTQQEDSAVYLCASRKTGLETQYFGPGTRLLVL.

CDR3 bases: TGTGCCAGCAGTGAAAGATCGGGCAGGGCGGGGGAGCAGTACTTC. It codes for CASSERSGRAGEQYF. The chain carries TRBV2 and TRBJ2-7; TRBD2 is a possible D gene (6 bases). CDR1 is SNHLY and CDR2 is FYNNEI in the germline V gene. This CDR3 region has 15 residues. The V and J ends lost 2 bases and 7 bases respectively, with 18 bases between them.

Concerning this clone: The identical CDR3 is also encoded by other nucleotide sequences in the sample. In DNA form, the CDR3 reads TGTGCCAGCAGTGAAGGCCCAGGGGGCGCTTATTCACCCCTCCACTTT. It specifies CASSEGPGGAYSPLHF. The chain combines TRBV2 with TRBJ1-6; 8 bases are a match to TRBD1. The J segment lost 8 bases and the V segment lost 1 base, leaving 7 bases of the junction unmatched. Germline V gene lookup returns CDR1 SNHLY and CDR2 FYNNEI. This CDR3 is 16 amino acids long.

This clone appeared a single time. The CDR3 DNA follows: TGTGCCAGCAGCCTGCAAGGGGGCAGCAATCAGCCCCAGCATTTT. Encoded protein: CASSLQGGSNQPQHF. The chain employs TRBV5-4 and TRBJ1-5; 7 nucleotides line up with TRBD1. The length of the CDR3 is 15 residues. Germline-derived CDR1 and CDR2 are SGHNT and YYREEE (reference sequence). With 4 bases clipped from V and 1 base from J, the junction kept 5 bases outside the gene matches.